The 6 T cell receptor beta chains below all came from one sample that was sequenced in a study of T cell responses to AZD1222 COVID-19 vaccine. Assay: immunoSEQ multiplex PCR; the TCRdb copy retains only in-frame clones and omits some. The profile shows roughly 80,000 clones, roughly 90% of them singletons. This material consisted of peripheral blood, taken on day 0 of AZD1222 vaccination. These receptors were taken from an adult in good health.

This rearrangement joins TRBV7-9 to TRBJ2-7; D is uncertain. V was trimmed by 1 base and J by 2 bases, leaving 12 bases between them. Looked up from germline, CDR1 is SEHNR and CDR2 is FQNEAQ (reference sequence). The CDR3 covers 15 residues. The CDR3 spells CASSLVNRPAYEQYF. DNA of the CDR3: TGTGCCAGCAGCTTAGTTAATAGACCGGCCTACGAGCAGTACTTC.

The chain has TRBV11-2 and TRBJ1-6, with D maybe TRBD1 (5 bases). Looked up from germline, CDR1 is SGHAT and CDR2 is FQNNGV. The CDR3 is made up of 14 amino acids. Between the trimmed V and J ends, which lost 5 bases and 10 bases, there was a span of 15 bases. The CDR3 coding sequence is TGTGCCAGCAGCCCCGGCAGGGTTGGATCACCCCTCCACTTT. This encodes CASSPGRVGSPLHF.

The chain couples TRBV24-1 to TRBJ2-7; the match to TRBD2 covers 12 bases. Unmatched junction bases numbered 5, after V lost 4 bases and J lost 5 bases. The CDR3 is 15 amino acids. The germline V gene encodes CDR1 KGHDR and CDR2 SFDVKD. CDR3 protein: CATSDVTSGSNEQYF. The CDR3 DNA reads TGTGCCACCAGTGACGTGACTAGCGGGAGTAACGAGCAGTACTTC.

This sequence joins TRBV18 and TRBJ2-7; no definite D call. The CDR3 loop spans 14 amino acids. Trimming cost V 0 bases and J 2 bases, with 8 bases left between them. Germline CDR1 KGHSH, CDR2 LQKENI. CDR3 in DNA: TGTGCCAGCTCACCACCACAGCCAGCCTACGAGCAGTACTTC. Its translation: CASSPPQPAYEQYF.

V is TRBV6-2 or TRBV6-3 and J is TRBJ2-2; D unresolved. Trimming pared 2 bases from V and 6 bases from J, leaving 4 bases between. CDR1 is MNHEY, CDR2 SVGEGT, per germline. The CDR3 contains 12 residues. The CDR3 coding sequence is TGTGCCAGCAGTTACGGATCCGGGGAGCTGTTTTTT. It yields the protein CASSYGSGELFF.

Comments on this clone: Within the sample, other DNA sequences also encode this same CDR3. The chain carries TRBV5-4 and TRBJ1-1, with 9 bases fitting TRBD1. From germline, CDR1 is SGHNT and CDR2 YYREEE (reference sequence). After removal of 4 bases from V and 4 bases from J, the junction contained 5 bases not matched to a gene. The CDR3 runs to 14 residues. Here the CDR3 DNA reads TGTGCCAGCAGCCTAGGACAGGGGAGCACTGAAGCTTTCTTT. Translated, it gives CASSLGQGSTEAFF.